A selection of T cell receptor beta chains follows, all from one sample in a study of T cell responses to AZD1222 COVID-19 vaccine. Generated by immunoSEQ multiplex PCR, the TCRdb table keeps only in-frame clones and is missing some. The table has 95,000 to 150,000 clones, roughly 87% seen once; the top ten hold 2% to 3%. The specimen comprised peripheral blood, sampled 28 days after the second AZD1222 dose. The receptors originated from an adult who received the AZD1222 COVID-19 vaccine. Each CDR3 is given with its conserved first and last residue. Fields, in order: D gene, clone size, V gene, J gene, CDR3 DNA, CDR3 protein. The D gene is left open where the match is weak. Part of the rows lack a size; the others show once, few, many or a class for expanded clones.

D gene: -; clone size: -; V gene: TRBV19; J gene: TRBJ1-1; CDR3 DNA: TGTGCCAGTAGTATAGGAGGGATTGGTACTGAAGCTTTCTTT; CDR3 protein: CASSIGGIGTEAFF
D gene: -; clone size: once; V gene: TRBV18; J gene: TRBJ2-3; CDR3 DNA: TGTGCCAGCTCACCACCGTACGGGGTGATCACGCAGTATTTT; CDR3 protein: CASSPPYGVITQYF
D gene: -; clone size: once; V gene: TRBV5-1; J gene: TRBJ2-4; CDR3 DNA: TGCGCCAGCAGCTTGGAAGGAAACATTCAGTACTTC; CDR3 protein: CASSLEGNIQYF
D gene: -; clone size: -; V gene: TRBV6-5; J gene: TRBJ1-5; CDR3 DNA: TGTGCCAGCAGTTACTCACGGGGGGTTAATCAGCCCCAGCATTTT; CDR3 protein: CASSYSRGVNQPQHF
D gene: TRBD1; clone size: -; V gene: TRBV18; J gene: TRBJ1-2; CDR3 DNA: TGTGCCAGCTCACCACCTGGGACAGGGGGCGGAGGTAGCCTTGGCTACACCTTC; CDR3 protein: CASSPPGTGGGGSLGYTF
D gene: -; clone size: -; V gene: TRBV18; J gene: TRBJ2-5; CDR3 DNA: TGTGCCAGCTCACCAACTGGCCCAGGGGAGACCCAGTACTTC; CDR3 protein: CASSPTGPGETQYF
D gene: TRBD1; clone size: -; V gene: TRBV7-2; J gene: TRBJ2-2; CDR3 DNA: TGTGCCAGCAGCTTGACAGGGCGAACCGGGGAGCTGTTTTTT; CDR3 protein: CASSLTGRTGELFF
D gene: -; clone size: -; V gene: TRBV28; J gene: TRBJ1-6; CDR3 DNA: TGTGCCAGCAGTTTATCGGGGGGCGTATCGTCACCCCTCCACTTT; CDR3 protein: CASSLSGGVSSPLHF
D gene: TRBD2; clone size: -; V gene: TRBV9; J gene: TRBJ2-5; CDR3 DNA: TGTGCCAGCACGGTCGGGACTAGCGTCAGGGAGACCCAGTACTTC; CDR3 protein: CASTVGTSVRETQYF
D gene: -; clone size: -; V gene: TRBV28; J gene: TRBJ1-3; CDR3 DNA: TGTGCCACCTCAGACTCTGGAAACACCATATATTTT; CDR3 protein: CATSDSGNTIYF
D gene: -; clone size: once; V gene: TRBV6-2/TRBV6-3; J gene: TRBJ2-1; CDR3 DNA: TGTGCCAGCAGTCAGCTAGGTGGCCCCTACAATGAGCAGTTCTTC; CDR3 protein: CASSQLGGPYNEQFF
D gene: TRBD2; clone size: -; V gene: TRBV7-3; J gene: TRBJ2-1; CDR3 DNA: TGTGCCAGCAGCCCTCGACTAGCGGGGGGCAATGAGCAGTTCTTC; CDR3 protein: CASSPRLAGGNEQFF
D gene: -; clone size: -; V gene: TRBV3-1/TRBV3-2; J gene: TRBJ1-1; CDR3 DNA: TGTGCCAGCAGCCCGTTAGATGACAGCATGAACACTGAAGCTTTCTTT; CDR3 protein: CASSPLDDSMNTEAFF